Sequencing of this T cell receptor beta chain was carried out in a study of cytomegalovirus exposure and HLA in healthy donors. Study observations and caveats: Reported results showed that the classifier diagnosed cytomegalovirus status with high specificity and sensitivity. In an earlier analysis, in 587 donors, most V segments appeared productive either ~87% or ~30% of the time.

The PCR ran on 60 Vbeta and 13 Jbeta primers. In the source study's methods: Unique TCR beta chains totaled some 80 million in a later count, with roughly 10 million of them shared. The data were produced by immunoSEQ multiplex PCR, yet TCRdb's version contains in-frame clones alone and is incomplete. V and J calls and clone size are given by that table; D and trimming were obtained from the DNA. Of 150,000 to 200,000 clones in the sample, about three quarters are singletons; the top ten hold approximately 3.1%. Though probably carrying unrecorded immune exposures, donors were nominally healthy at sampling. Germline V gene lookup returns CDR1 SNHLY and CDR2 FYNNEI. Trimming removed 8 bases at V and 7 bases at J, with 8 bases between. The CDR3 is 10 amino acids. This clone showed up just a few times. Its antigen is not known.

The material sequenced was PBMCs. The rearrangement joins TRBV2 to TRBJ1-2; D is perhaps TRBD1 (5 bases). The sequence came from a woman between 40 and 55 years old in good health and CMV-seronegative. The CDR3: CASRDFGYTF. CDR3 coding DNA: TGTGCCAGCCGGGACTTTGGCTACACCTTC. Combining the CDR3 with reference TRBV2 and TRBJ1-2 gives the whole variable domain EPEVTQTPSHQVTQMGQEVILRCVPISNHLYFYWYRQILGQKVEFLVSFYNNEISEKSEIFDDQFSVERPDGSNFTLKIRSTKLEDSAMYFCASRDFGYTFGSGTRLTVV.